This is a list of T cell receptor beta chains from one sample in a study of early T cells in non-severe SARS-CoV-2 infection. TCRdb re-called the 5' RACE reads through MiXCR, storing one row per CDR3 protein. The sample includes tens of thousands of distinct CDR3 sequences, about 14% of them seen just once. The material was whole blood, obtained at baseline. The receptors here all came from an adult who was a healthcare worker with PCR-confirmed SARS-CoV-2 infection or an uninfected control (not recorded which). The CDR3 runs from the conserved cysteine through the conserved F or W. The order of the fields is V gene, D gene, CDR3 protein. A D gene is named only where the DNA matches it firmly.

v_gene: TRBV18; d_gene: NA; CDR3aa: CASSPPESAETQYF
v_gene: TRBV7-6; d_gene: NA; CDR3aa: CASSLDARRDAEQIF
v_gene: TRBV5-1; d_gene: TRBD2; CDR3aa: CASSLGAGVDTGELFF
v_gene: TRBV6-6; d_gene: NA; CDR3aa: CASSYSSGTHSYEQYF
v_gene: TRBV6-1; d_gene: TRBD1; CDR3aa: CASRGQYYGYTF
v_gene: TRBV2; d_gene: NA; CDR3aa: CASSGQSNQPQHF
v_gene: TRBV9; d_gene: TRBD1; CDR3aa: CASSPRGTAASGNTIYF
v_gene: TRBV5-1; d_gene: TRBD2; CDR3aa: CASSWSSGSPNTGELFF
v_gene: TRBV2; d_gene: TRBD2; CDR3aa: CASSELAGEIDTQYF
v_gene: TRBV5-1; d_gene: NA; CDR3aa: CASSARTQNTEAFF
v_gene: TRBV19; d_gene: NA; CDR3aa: CASSIEGKGGQPQHF
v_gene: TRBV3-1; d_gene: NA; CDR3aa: CASSPLRGSFYTEAFF
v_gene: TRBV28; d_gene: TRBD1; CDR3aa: CASSQPTPGTGAHEQYF
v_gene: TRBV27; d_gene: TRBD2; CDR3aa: CASSLEAGAGTGELFF
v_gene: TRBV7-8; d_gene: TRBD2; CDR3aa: CASSQTSGNTYEQYF
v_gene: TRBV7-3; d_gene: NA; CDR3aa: CASSLPGTEQFF
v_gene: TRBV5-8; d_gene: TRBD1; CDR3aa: CASSLGTGRSYEQYF
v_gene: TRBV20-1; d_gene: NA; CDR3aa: CSARDPRTREETQYF
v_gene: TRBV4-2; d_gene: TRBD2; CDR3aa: CASSQGTSGTGNEQFF
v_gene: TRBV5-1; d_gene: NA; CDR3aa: CASSLQGRNDNSPLHF
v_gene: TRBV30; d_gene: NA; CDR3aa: CASSRGDPGELFF
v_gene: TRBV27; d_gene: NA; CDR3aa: CASSLGVRDTEAFF
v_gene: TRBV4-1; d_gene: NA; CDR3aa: CASSQVEAGGYTF
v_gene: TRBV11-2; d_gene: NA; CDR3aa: CASSLGATSFSYEQYF
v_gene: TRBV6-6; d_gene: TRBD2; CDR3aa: CASGAAGDSGELFF
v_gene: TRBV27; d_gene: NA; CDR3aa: CASSLLPGGRSTDTQYF
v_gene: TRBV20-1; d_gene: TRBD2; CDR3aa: CSARDQGSGVYYEQYF